Listed here are 28 T cell receptor beta chains from one sample, sequenced in a study of shared T cell receptors in the human thymus. TCRdb's table, derived via immunoSEQ multiplex PCR, lists solely in-frame clones and lacks some. The sample carries some 760,000 clones, approximately 83% recorded once. This sample also appeared in a second study, on human thymus T cells.

Material: thymocytes. The receptors were sampled from a girl less than two years old with a congenital heart defect.

This sequence joins TRBV5-6 and TRBJ1-1, with D tentatively TRBD1 (5 bases). Germline assignment: CDR1 SGHDT and CDR2 YYEEEE. V was cut by 0 bases and J by 1 base, with 7 bases left in between. This CDR3 has 14 amino acids. Here the CDR3 reads CASSLDRRNTEAFF. The CDR3 coding sequence is TGTGCCAGCAGCTTGGACAGGCGGAACACTGAAGCTTTCTTT.

The chain has TRBV7-8 and TRBJ1-2; 8 nucleotides match TRBD1. Germline V gives CDR1 SGHVS, CDR2 FQNEAQ. Unmatched junction bases numbered 12, after V lost 2 bases and J lost 4 bases. The CDR3 is 17 residues long. The CDR3 region has the DNA TGTGCCAGCAGCTTACGGGGCACAGGGGGAGCGAGCTATGGCTACACCTTC. This encodes CASSLRGTGGASYGYTF.

The V call is TRBV27, the J call TRBJ1-2; no clear D. The germline gives CDR1 MNHEY, CDR2 SMNVEV (reference sequence). V was shortened by 6 bases and J by 4 bases, with 15 bases between the two germline ends. The CDR3 is made up of 14 amino acids. DNA of the CDR3: TGTGCCAGCAGCCGGCAGGTACCTGGCTATGGCTACACCTTC. It yields the protein CASSRQVPGYGYTF.

The J gene is TRBJ2-2, the V gene TRBV9, with a weak D call TRBD2 (6 bases). CDR3 length: 17 amino acids. The germline V gene encodes CDR1 SGDLS and CDR2 YYNGEE. V was clipped by 1 base and J by 7 bases, with 20 bases between them. The CDR3 reads CASSVTTTSRGGGELFF. The DNA for the CDR3 is TGTGCCAGCAGCGTAACCACGACTTCGCGGGGTGGCGGGGAGCTGTTTTTT.

The gene calls are TRBV9 and TRBJ2-3; 7 bases are shared with TRBD1. J lost 3 bases, V lost 4 bases, and 20 bases had no gene match. Germline V lookup: CDR1 SGDLS, CDR2 YYNGEE. The CDR3 has 19 residues. The CDR3 DNA follows: TGTGCCAGCAGCCCAACGACGGAAGGGGGCTTCGGTAGAACAGATACGCAGTATTTT. It codes for CASSPTTEGGFGRTDTQYF.

The chain recombines TRBV29-1 with TRBJ2-2; D is ambiguous. The V end lost 2 bases, the J end lost 3 bases, and 4 bases lay between the germline ends. CDR1 is SQVTM, CDR2 ANQGSEA, per germline. This CDR3 region has 12 residues. The CDR3: CSVEQYTGELFF. Here the CDR3 DNA reads TGCAGCGTTGAACAGTACACCGGGGAGCTGTTTTTT.

The chain employs TRBV7-9 and TRBJ1-4, with 9 positions matching TRBD1. CDR1 SEHNR and CDR2 FQNEAQ come from the germline V gene (reference sequence). The length of the CDR3 is 14 residues. The J segment lost 5 bases and the V segment lost 3 bases, leaving 1 base of the junction unmatched. The chain's CDR3 is CASSFTGGNEKLFF. CDR3 DNA sequence: TGTGCCAGCAGCTTCACAGGGGGCAATGAAAAACTGTTTTTT.

The J gene is TRBJ1-3, the V gene TRBV4-1; D possibly corresponds to TRBD1 (5 bases). This CDR3 region has 16 residues. Germline loops: CDR1 MGHRA, CDR2 YSYEKL. Trimming removed 1 base from V and 0 bases from J, with 10 bases in between. Written as DNA, the CDR3 is TGCGCCAGCAGCCAAGTCGGGGGGAGCTCTGGAAACACCATATATTTT. It specifies CASSQVGGSSGNTIYF.

The V gene is TRBV23-1, the J gene TRBJ1-5; no reliable D call. TRBV23-1 qualifies as an ORF whose function is uncertain. The length of the CDR3 is 11 residues. V lost 5 bases and J 5 bases, leaving 4 bases between the germline ends. Here the CDR3 DNA reads TGCGCCAGCAGTACACATCAGCCCCAGCATTTT. The encoded protein is CASSTHQPQHF.

V is TRBV6-1 and J is TRBJ1-1; 12 positions match TRBD1. V shed 3 bases, J shed 0 bases, and the junction held 8 bases outside the gene matches. The CDR3 is 18 residues long. CDR1 MNHNS and CDR2 SASEGT come from the germline V gene. CDR3 DNA sequence: TGTGCCAGCAGTGAGGGAAGGCGGGACAGGGGGCTGAACACTGAAGCTTTCTTT. Encoded protein: CASSEGRRDRGLNTEAFF.

The chain is built from TRBV13 and TRBJ1-2, with D uncertain. Germline V gives CDR1 PRHDT, CDR2 FYEKMQ (reference sequence). Trimming took 3 bases from V and 2 from J, leaving 22 bases between them. The CDR3 loop spans 18 amino acids. The CDR3 coding sequence is TGTGCCAGCAGCTTCGTGACGGGCCTCATGGGCGGGAACTATGGCTACACCTTC. Translated: CASSFVTGLMGGNYGYTF. Complete variable domain (other parts from reference TRBV13 and TRBJ1-2): AAGVIQSPRHLIKEKRETATLKCYPIPRHDTVYWYQQGPGQDPQFLISFYEKMQSDKGSIPDRFSAQQFSDYHSELNMSSLELGDSALYFCASSFVTGLMGGNYGYTFGSGTRLTVV.

V usage is TRBV11-2 and J usage is TRBJ2-5; D is unresolved. Germline CDR1 reads SGHAT; CDR2 reads FQNNGV. The CDR3 extends over 11 amino acids. Trimming removed 3 bases at V and 4 bases at J, with 3 bases between. For the CDR3, the DNA is TGTGCCAGCAGCTTCGGAGAGACCCAGTACTTC. Translated: CASSFGETQYF.

This chain connects TRBV7-9 to TRBJ1-3; D is ambiguous. The germline CDR1 and CDR2 sequences are SEHNR and FQNEAQ (reference sequence). This CDR3 has 15 amino acids. The V end was cut by 4 bases, the J end by 0 bases, with 10 bases between. Here the CDR3 reads CASSSPGYSGNTIYF. CDR3 nucleotides: TGTGCCAGCAGCTCGCCAGGTTACTCTGGAAACACCATATATTTT. The full variable domain, completed using reference TRBV7-9 and TRBJ1-3, is DTGVSQNPRHKITKRGQNVTFRCDPISEHNRLYWYRQTLGQGPEFLTYFQNEAQLEKSRLLSDRFSAERPKGSFSTLEIQRTEQGDSAMYLCASSSPGYSGNTIYFGEGSWLTVV.

This clone was picked up a small number of times. The chain uses TRBV27 and TRBJ1-2; D gene unclear. The germline V gene encodes CDR1 MNHEY and CDR2 SMNVEV (reference sequence). The V end was cut by 2 bases, the J end by 5 bases, with 15 bases between. The CDR3 loop spans 15 amino acids. Here the CDR3 reads CASSLASSGIYGYTF. The CDR3 DNA reads as TGTGCCAGCAGTTTAGCGTCGTCGGGGATTTATGGCTACACCTTC.

The V gene is TRBV7-2, the J gene TRBJ1-2; 9 bases line up with TRBD1. The germline V gene has CDR1 SGHTA and CDR2 FQGNSA. Trimming cost V 7 bases and J 4 bases; bases outside gene matches: 19. The CDR3 consists of 18 residues. In DNA form, the CDR3 reads TGTGCCAGCACCTGTAACCGGGACAGGGCCTCTCCTTTCTATGGCTACACCTTC. Its protein is CASTCNRDRASPFYGYTF.

This clone was observed a handful of times. The chain couples TRBV6-5 to TRBJ2-1, with 7 nucleotides matching TRBD1. The CDR3 contains 16 residues. The ends lost 0 bases at V and 8 bases at J; junction bases unmatched: 10. Looked up from germline, CDR1 is MNHEY and CDR2 is SVGAGI. CDR3 coding DNA: TGTGCCAGCAGTTACTCGAAGGGGGCACGCGAGGATGAGCAGTTCTTC. Its translation: CASSYSKGAREDEQFF.

This clone was seen a handful of times. This sequence joins TRBV19 and TRBJ2-2; 7 bases fit TRBD1. The V and J ends lost 5 bases and 5 bases, in that order; junction bases with no gene match: 14. The CDR3 covers 17 residues. Germline CDR1 and CDR2: LNHDA and SQIVND (reference sequence). In DNA, the CDR3 is TGTGCCAGTAGTGCGGACAGGAAGCCCCCCCGGACCGGGGAGCTGTTTTTT. Protein sequence: CASSADRKPPRTGELFF.

This clone came up once. The CDR3 spells CASSSILQGSEQYF. The CDR3, as DNA: TGTGCCAGCAGCTCTATACTACAGGGTAGCGAGCAGTACTTC. This rearrangement joins TRBV7-6 to TRBJ2-7; possibly TRBD1 for D (6 bases). This CDR3 is 14 amino acids long. The germline V gene encodes CDR1 SGHVS and CDR2 FNYEAQ. Trimming stripped 4 bases from V and 6 bases from J, with 16 bases between.

This clone was picked up one time. The chain links TRBV11-2 to TRBJ1-1, with 7 bases fitting TRBD1. The CDR3 totals 18 residues. Germline lookup yields CDR1 SGHAT and CDR2 FQNNGV. V shed 6 bases, J shed 3 bases, and the junction held 19 bases outside the gene matches. The CDR3, as DNA: TGTGCCAGCAGACTTCGGCCGCGGACAGGCTGGATGTACACTGAAGCTTTCTTT. This gives the protein CASRLRPRTGWMYTEAFF.

This chain links TRBV27 with TRBJ1-5; no definite D call. The CDR3 is 13 residues long. V was cut by 4 bases and J by 4 bases, with 8 bases left in between. CDR1 and CDR2 from the germline V gene are MNHEY and SMNVEV (reference sequence). The CDR3 bases are TGTGCCAGCAGTTCCCAGAGGAATCAGCCCCAGCATTTT. Protein: CASSSQRNQPQHF.

This clone was detected once. The V and J genes are TRBV5-6 and TRBJ1-2; tentatively, D is TRBD1 (6 bases). The V end lost 1 base, the J end lost 4 bases, and 11 bases lay between the germline ends. Germline CDR1 SGHDT, CDR2 YYEEEE. The CDR3 contains 14 residues. CDR3 bases: TGTGCCAGCAGCTTGCAGGGGTTAAGCTATGGCTACACCTTC. It is translated as CASSLQGLSYGYTF.

This clone appeared once. This chain connects TRBV6-1 to TRBJ1-4; no firm D call. The CDR3 totals 15 residues. CDR1 and CDR2 from the germline V gene are MNHNS and SASEGT. The V and J ends lost 5 bases and 7 bases respectively, with 17 bases between them. The CDR3 sequence: CASSSPRRGTEKLFF. The CDR3 DNA is TGTGCCAGCAGTTCCCCGAGGCGGGGAACTGAAAAACTGTTTTTT.

The chain recombines TRBV10-2 with TRBJ1-2; D unclear. The length of the CDR3 is 13 residues. The germline V gene has CDR1 WSHSY and CDR2 SAAADI. Deletions cut 4 bases from V and 5 bases from J, with 11 bases between. CDR3 DNA sequence: TGCGCCAGCAGTGCCGCGACGGGATATGGCTACACCTTC. This encodes CASSAATGYGYTF.

The chain carries TRBV11-2 and TRBJ1-1; D not certain. Looked up from germline, CDR1 is SGHAT and CDR2 is FQNNGV. V was clipped by 1 base and J by 1 base, with 10 bases between them. The CDR3 has 15 amino acids. CDR3 sequence (DNA): TGTGCCAGCAGCTTAGTGGCGGGTGAGAACACTGAAGCTTTCTTT. It encodes CASSLVAGENTEAFF.

This clone was counted a single time. Within the sample, other DNA sequences also encode this same CDR3. The rearrangement uses TRBV28 and TRBJ1-1; D is unclear. The CDR3 runs 10 residues. Germline V lookup: CDR1 MDHEN, CDR2 SYDVKM. V lost 7 bases to trimming and J lost 4 bases, with 4 bases between them. The CDR3 sequence is CASTGTEAFF. Written as DNA, the CDR3 is TGTGCCAGCACGGGCACTGAAGCTTTCTTT. The complete variable domain, with remaining parts taken from reference TRBV28 and TRBJ1-1, reads DVKVTQSSRYLVKRTGEKVFLECVQDMDHENMFWYRQDPGLGLRLIYFSYDVKMKEKGDIPEGYSVSREKKERFSLILESASTNQTSMYLCASTGTEAFFGQGTRLTVV.

The gene calls are TRBV29-1 and TRBJ1-2, with TRBD1 identical over 10 bases. The CDR3 consists of 15 residues. Germline CDR1 SQVTM, CDR2 ANQGSEA. With V trimmed by 5 bases and J by 1 base, 7 bases remained unmatched. Written as DNA, the CDR3 is TGCAGCGTTCCCCGGGACAGGGGAAATAACTATGGCTACACCTTC. It encodes CSVPRDRGNNYGYTF. Using reference TRBV29-1 and TRBJ1-2 for the parts outside the CDR3, the full variable domain is SAVISQKPSRDICQRGTSLTIQCQVDSQVTMMFWYRQQPGQSLTLIATANQGSEATYESGFVIDKFPISRPNLTFSTLTVSNMSPEDSSIYLCSVPRDRGNNYGYTFGSGTRLTVV.

There are a few counts of this clone. The chain is built from TRBV27 and TRBJ1-3; D is unclear. This CDR3 is built from 15 residues. V lost 6 bases and J lost 0, with 12 bases in between. Germline CDR1 MNHEY, CDR2 SMNVEV (reference sequence). The CDR3 DNA reads as TGTGCCAGCAGGGCCCGACGGAGCTCTGGAAACACCATATATTTT. Amino acids: CASRARRSSGNTIYF.

J is TRBJ1-4 and V is TRBV7-8; 7 positions agree with TRBD1. Germline CDR1 reads SGHVS; CDR2 reads FQNEAQ. The CDR3 has 16 amino acids. Germline trimming cut 5 bases from V and 1 base from J; bases unmatched to any gene: 7. The DNA for the CDR3 is TGTGCCAGCAGCCTCTCCCACAGGGGAACTAATGAAAAACTGTTTTTT. Amino acid sequence: CASSLSHRGTNEKLFF.